The 9 T cell receptor beta chains reported below all come from one sample, sequenced in a study of CD8 T cells in Susac syndrome. Reverse transcription used roughly 0.5 to 1 ug RNA and random hexamers. TCRdb ran MiXCR on the immunoSEQ multiplex PCR reads and lists one entry per CDR3 protein. This table has around 150,000 distinct CDR3 sequences, around 96% appearing once. Material: CD4+ T cells from PBMCs. The receptor source for this set is a human donor with multiple sclerosis.

This clonotype showed up just once. The chain recombines TRBV7-2 with TRBJ2-3, with unresolved D. Germline CDR1 is SGHTA and CDR2 is FQGNSA. The CDR3 has 15 residues. V gave up 3 bases and J gave up 4 bases, with 14 bases separating them. This CDR3 reads CASSFSTLGADTQYF. The CDR3 DNA follows: TGTGCCAGCAGCTTTTCTACACTTGGCGCAGATACGCAGTATTTT.

The chain uses TRBV20-1 and TRBJ1-1; D is undetermined. There are 9 residues in the CDR3. Trimming shortened V by 7 bases and J by 3 bases, and 3 bases separated the two germline ends. Germline V gene sequence: CDR1 DFQATT, CDR2 SNEGSKA (reference sequence). The DNA of the CDR3 is TGCAGTGTTTACACTGAAGCTTTCTTT. It encodes CSVYTEAFF.

This chain uses TRBV5-1 with TRBJ2-5; TRBD1 might be the D (6 bases). Trimming took 0 bases from V and 5 from J, leaving 14 bases between them. In germline, CDR1 is SGHRS, CDR2 YFSETQ. The CDR3 length is 15 residues. The CDR3: CASSLGTVLRETQYF. In nucleotides, the CDR3 is TGCGCCAGCAGCTTGGGGACAGTGCTGAGGGAGACCCAGTACTTC.

This sequence joins TRBV11-3 and TRBJ2-5; 7 bases are a match to TRBD1. This CDR3 spans 15 amino acids. From germline, CDR1 is SGHNT and CDR2 YENEEA. V lost 1 base to trimming and J lost 2 bases; unmatched junction nucleotides: 4. CDR3 DNA sequence: TGTGCCAGCAGCTTAGGGGACAGTACTCAAGAGACCCAGTACTTC. Amino acid sequence: CASSLGDSTQETQYF.

V usage is TRBV3-1 and J usage is TRBJ1-1; weak D call: TRBD1 (6 bases). The CDR3 spans 12 residues. The germline V and J ends were trimmed by 4 bases and 10 bases, with 13 bases remaining between them. The germline CDR1 and CDR2 sequences are LGHDT and YNNKEL (reference sequence). The CDR3, as DNA: TGTGCCAGCAGCCCGCGGGGAGGGGGAGCTTTCTTT. It translates to CASSPRGGGAFF. The variable domain in full, completed from reference TRBV3-1 and TRBJ1-1, reads DTAVSQTPKYLVTQMGNDKSIKCEQNLGHDTMYWYKQDSKKFLKIMFSYNNKELIINETVPNRFSPKSPDKAHLNLHINSLELGDSAVYFCASSPRGGGAFFGQGTRLTVV.

This rearrangement joins TRBV20-1 to TRBJ1-2, with 12 nucleotides matching TRBD1. Germline-derived CDR1 and CDR2 are DFQATT and SNEGSKA (reference sequence). CDR3 length equals 13 residues. This CDR3 is CIRPGQGAEGYTF. CDR3 bases: TGCATAAGGCCGGGACAGGGGGCGGAAGGCTACACCTTC.

This chain uses TRBV9 with TRBJ1-1; D is unclear. The CDR3 runs 15 residues. The germline V and J ends were trimmed by 1 base and 0 bases, with 10 bases remaining between them. CDR1 is SGDLS and CDR2 is YYNGEE in the germline V gene. The CDR3 loop is CASSVSLDLNTEAFF. The DNA for the CDR3 is TGTGCCAGCAGCGTATCGTTGGACCTGAACACTGAAGCTTTCTTT.

The CDR3 nucleotides are TGCAGCGTTGATGGGGGGGGCTATGGCTACACCTTC. Translated, it gives CSVDGGGYGYTF. The chain uses TRBV29-1 and TRBJ1-2; D is possibly TRBD1 (5 bases). Germline V gene data show CDR1 as SQVTM and CDR2 as ANQGSEA. The CDR3 consists of 12 residues. V was cut by 3 bases and J by 4 bases, with 9 bases left in between.

V and J are TRBV12-3 or TRBV12-4 and TRBJ1-4, with D perhaps TRBD1 (5 bases). The CDR3 is made up of 12 amino acids. The V and J ends lost 3 bases and 12 bases respectively, with 11 bases between them. The CDR3 region is CASSFYRGELFF. In DNA, the CDR3 is TGTGCCAGCAGTTTTTATCGGGGGGAACTGTTTTTT.